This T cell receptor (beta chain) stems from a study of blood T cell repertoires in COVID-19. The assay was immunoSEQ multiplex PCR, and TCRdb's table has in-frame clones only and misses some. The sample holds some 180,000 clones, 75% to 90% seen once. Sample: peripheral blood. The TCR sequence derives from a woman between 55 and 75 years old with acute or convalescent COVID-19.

The CDR3 DNA is TGCGCCAGCAGCTTGGAGGGCCCGGAGGACTATGGCTACACCTTC. Amino acid sequence: CASSLEGPEDYGYTF. The V call is TRBV5-1, the J call TRBJ1-2; D call uncertain. The CDR3 length is 15 residues. Germline V gene data show CDR1 as SGHRS and CDR2 as YFSETQ. V was pared by 0 bases and J by 3 bases, with 12 bases between.